Presented here are 29 T cell receptor beta chains from one specimen sequenced in a study of OX40 agonist ivuxolimab in advanced cancers. The table came from immunoSEQ multiplex PCR; TCRdb's copy has only in-frame clones and leaves some out. The sample holds about 53,000 clones, 70% to 90% seen once. The sample in question was CD4+ or CD8+ T cells sorted from blood, obtained in a trial of the OX40 agonist ivuxolimab. The receptors were gathered from an adult with an advanced solid tumor such as melanoma, head and neck, liver or kidney cancer.

V is TRBV6-1 and J is TRBJ2-2, with D hard to call. V gave up 5 bases and J gave up 2 bases, with 3 bases separating them. The CDR3 length is 12 residues. Per the germline V gene, CDR1 is MNHNS and CDR2 is SASEGT. CDR3 sequence reads: CASSHNTGELFF. The CDR3 DNA sequence: TGTGCCAGCAGTCACAACACCGGGGAGCTGTTTTTT.

This sequence joins TRBV5-1 and TRBJ1-4; D gene uncertain. V was trimmed by 1 base and J by 0 bases, leaving 7 bases between them. There are 15 residues in the CDR3. The germline CDR1 and CDR2 sequences are SGHRS and YFSETQ. CDR3 loop: CASSLYSATNEKLFF. The CDR3 coding sequence is TGCGCCAGCAGCTTGTACAGTGCAACTAATGAAAAACTGTTTTTT. The full variable domain, with the rest looked up from reference TRBV5-1 and TRBJ1-4, is KAGVTQTPRYLIKTRGQQVTLSCSPISGHRSVSWYQQTPGQGLQFLFEYFSETQRNKGNFPGRFSGRQFSNSRSEMNVSTLELGDSALYLCASSLYSATNEKLFFGSGTQLSVL.

J is TRBJ1-1 and V is TRBV9; D possibly corresponds to TRBD1 (5 bases). The CDR3 loop spans 14 amino acids. Germline assignment: CDR1 SGDLS and CDR2 YYNGEE. Trimming removed 2 bases from V and 1 base from J, with 9 bases in between. As DNA, the CDR3 is TGTGCCAGCAGCGTCAGGGCCGAGAACACTGAAGCTTTCTTT. Residues: CASSVRAENTEAFF.

The rearrangement joins TRBV28 to TRBJ1-5; the D is unclear. The CDR3 is 15 amino acids. In germline, CDR1 is MDHEN, CDR2 SYDVKM. Between the trimmed V and J ends, which lost 4 bases and 7 bases, there was a span of 17 bases. CDR3 in DNA: TGTGCCAGCAGTTCGGGGTCCTTCCGCTTACAGCCCCAGCATTTT. Its translation: CASSSGSFRLQPQHF.

The CDR3: CASSPDSHSNQPQHF. CDR3 sequence (DNA): TGTGCCAGCAGCCCCGACAGCCATAGCAATCAGCCCCAGCATTTT. The chain couples TRBV6-6 to TRBJ1-5; D perhaps matches TRBD1 (5 bases). CDR3 length: 15 amino acids. The V and J ends lost 6 bases and 0 bases respectively, with 12 bases between them. The germline V gene has CDR1 MNHNY and CDR2 SVGAGI (reference sequence).

This rearrangement joins TRBV7-3 to TRBJ2-2; perhaps TRBD2 as D (5 bases). CDR3 size: 13 residues. Per germline, CDR1 SGHTA and CDR2 FQGTGA. The V gene lost 4 bases and the J gene lost 5 bases, with 8 bases spanning the gap. Here the CDR3 reads CASSSAGTGELFF. The CDR3 nucleotides read TGTGCCAGCAGCTCCGCGGGTACCGGGGAGCTGTTTTTT.

This clone was observed a single time. This rearrangement joins TRBV28 to TRBJ2-7; 8 positions agree with TRBD2. The CDR3 is made up of 12 amino acids. Germline CDR1 MDHEN, CDR2 SYDVKM. The trim removed 5 bases at V and 7 bases at J, leaving 4 bases unmatched. CDR3 amino acids: CASSPGGGEQYF. For the CDR3, the DNA is TGTGCCAGCAGTCCGGGAGGGGGGGAGCAGTACTTC.

The CDR3 here is CASTTAQVLYGYTF. The CDR3 DNA reads TGTGCCAGCACTACTGCGCAGGTTCTCTATGGCTACACCTTC. The chain is built from TRBV28 and TRBJ1-2, with D uncertain. The CDR3 extends over 14 amino acids. CDR1 is MDHEN, CDR2 SYDVKM, per germline. Deletions cut 7 bases from V and 4 bases from J, with 16 bases between.

The CDR3 sequence: CASKVRQANTGELFF. The CDR3 nucleotides read TGTGCCAGTAAAGTGAGGCAGGCGAACACCGGGGAGCTGTTTTTT. The chain is built from TRBV19 and TRBJ2-2, with D unresolved. The germline CDR1 and CDR2 sequences are LNHDA and SQIVND (reference sequence). V was clipped by 7 bases and J by 0 bases, with 12 bases between them. The CDR3 sequence is 15 residues long.

This chain connects TRBV10-2 to TRBJ1-4; D is undetermined. The V end was cut by 6 bases, the J end by 6 bases, with 11 bases between. Germline values: CDR1 WSHSY, CDR2 SAAADI. This CDR3 region has 13 residues. The CDR3 sequence is CASSPTEYEKLFF. CDR3 nucleotides: TGCGCCAGCAGCCCCACAGAGTATGAAAAACTGTTTTTT.

The CDR3 is CASSGGINQPQHF. CDR3 in DNA: TGTGCCAGCTCGGGGGGCATCAATCAGCCCCAGCATTTT. The gene calls are TRBV6-1 and TRBJ1-5; D possibly corresponds to TRBD1 (6 bases). The ends were cut back, 8 bases at V and 3 bases at J, with 11 bases in the middle. CDR1 and CDR2 from the germline V gene are MNHNS and SASEGT. The CDR3 consists of 13 residues.

The chain has TRBV14 and TRBJ2-2; the match to TRBD2 covers 7 bases. The length of the CDR3 is 19 residues. Trimming took 0 bases from V and 4 from J; bases not matched to a gene: 14. CDR1 SGHDN and CDR2 FVKESK come from the germline V gene. This CDR3 is CASSQDPARAGEGTGELFF. Written as DNA, the CDR3 is TGTGCCAGCAGCCAAGATCCCGCGAGGGCGGGAGAGGGCACCGGGGAGCTGTTTTTT.

This rearrangement joins TRBV28 to TRBJ1-3, with a weak D call TRBD1 (6 bases). The CDR3 contains 12 residues. The germline V and J ends were trimmed by 10 bases and 4 bases, with 11 bases remaining between them. The germline gives CDR1 MDHEN, CDR2 SYDVKM. CDR3 region: CATTGTGNTIYF. The CDR3 DNA sequence: TGTGCCACCACAGGGACGGGAAACACCATATATTTT. Based on the CDR3 plus reference TRBV28 and TRBJ1-3, the full variable domain is DVKVTQSSRYLVKRTGEKVFLECVQDMDHENMFWYRQDPGLGLRLIYFSYDVKMKEKGDIPEGYSVSREKKERFSLILESASTNQTSMYLCATTGTGNTIYFGEGSWLTVV.

The chain has TRBV30 and TRBJ1-1; D unclear. With 0 bases removed from V and 1 base from J, the gap between germline ends came to 9 bases. CDR1 is GTSNPN, CDR2 SVGIG, per germline (reference sequence). The CDR3 loop spans 14 amino acids. The CDR3 DNA follows: TGTGCCTGGAGTGTTTTACGGGGGAACACTGAAGCTTTCTTT. Amino acid sequence: CAWSVLRGNTEAFF.

CDR3 sequence reads: CASSQPRLVGTQYF. The CDR3 DNA reads as TGCGCCAGCAGCCAACCCAGACTAGTAGGAACGCAGTATTTT. V and J are TRBV4-1 and TRBJ2-3, with D tentatively TRBD2 (6 bases). V lost 2 bases and J lost 9, with 15 bases in between. CDR3 length equals 14 residues. Germline V gene lookup returns CDR1 MGHRA and CDR2 YSYEKL.

The chain couples TRBV11-1 to TRBJ2-3, with 14 bases identical to TRBD2. J was trimmed by 5 bases and V by 5 bases; bases with no gene match: 3. This CDR3 comprises 15 residues. Germline lookup yields CDR1 SGHAT and CDR2 FQDESV (reference sequence). The CDR3 sequence: CASSPGTSGRDTQYF. DNA for the CDR3: TGTGCCAGCAGCCCAGGGACTAGCGGGAGAGATACGCAGTATTTT.

The chain combines TRBV9 with TRBJ2-5; D is uncertain. Germline loops: CDR1 SGDLS, CDR2 YYNGEE. Trimming left V 0 bases short and J 5 bases short, with 8 bases between. The CDR3 is 13 amino acids. The CDR3: CASSVVDRETQYF. CDR3 nucleotide sequence: TGTGCCAGCAGCGTAGTTGATCGGGAGACCCAGTACTTC.

The rearrangement uses TRBV11-2 and TRBJ2-7; D assignment may be TRBD1 or TRBD2 (5 bases each). With 5 bases removed from V and 2 bases from J, the gap between germline ends came to 13 bases. The CDR3 is made up of 14 amino acids. Germline V gene lookup returns CDR1 SGHAT and CDR2 FQNNGV. For the CDR3, the DNA is TGTGCCAGCAGCCCAGGGACGTATACCTACGAGCAGTACTTC. This translates into CASSPGTYTYEQYF.

This rearrangement joins TRBV5-1 to TRBJ2-7, with D unclear. CDR1 and CDR2 from the germline V gene are SGHRS and YFSETQ. The CDR3 consists of 13 residues. V was clipped by 3 bases and J by 0 bases, with 7 bases between them. Written as DNA, the CDR3 is TGCGCCAGCAGCTCTTTTAGCTCCTACGAGCAGTACTTC. Translation: CASSSFSSYEQYF.

In its sample, this clone was seen once. This specimen includes other DNA sequences encoding the same CDR3. The chain has TRBV7-3 and TRBJ2-5, with 7 positions matching TRBD2. Germline CDR1 is SGHTA and CDR2 is FQGTGA. The CDR3 is 15 amino acids. Germline trimming cut 3 bases from V and 4 bases from J; bases unmatched to any gene: 8. The CDR3 reads CASSFEAGVRETQYF. The CDR3 DNA reads as TGTGCCAGCAGCTTCGAGGCGGGGGTCAGAGAGACCCAGTACTTC.

This chain connects TRBV7-2 to TRBJ2-1; 9 bases match TRBD2. V trimming: 3 bases; J trimming: 4 bases; junction bases outside the gene matches: 7. In germline, CDR1 is SGHTA, CDR2 FQGNSA. CDR3 length: 16 residues. In DNA form, the CDR3 reads TGTGCCAGCAGCTTCGGCGGAGCGGGAGGTTACAATGAGCAGTTCTTC. This codes for CASSFGGAGGYNEQFF.

The table lists this clone with a few counts. The V and J genes are TRBV5-4 and TRBJ2-7, with TRBD2 matching over 7 bases. Germline lookup yields CDR1 SGHNT and CDR2 YYREEE (reference sequence). V trimming: 5 bases; J trimming: 0 bases; junction bases outside the gene matches: 11. The CDR3 is made up of 16 amino acids. The CDR3 reads CASRADGTKNSYEQYF. CDR3 nucleotides: TGTGCCAGCAGGGCGGACGGGACTAAAAACTCCTACGAGCAGTACTTC.

This clone was seen more than once but under ten times. The V gene is TRBV18, the J gene TRBJ1-1; the D gene is possibly TRBD1 (6 bases). Trimming took off 6 bases at V and 1 base at J, with 9 bases between the two ends. The CDR3 is 13 amino acids. The germline CDR1 and CDR2 sequences are KGHSH and LQKENI. CDR3 sequence reads: CASSGDKNTEAFF. CDR3 coding DNA: TGTGCCAGCTCTGGGGACAAGAACACTGAAGCTTTCTTT. Together with reference TRBV18 and TRBJ1-1, the CDR3 gives the full variable domain: NAGVMQNPRHLVRRRGQEARLRCSPMKGHSHVYWYRQLPEEGLKFMVYLQKENIIDESGMPKERFSAEFPKEGPSILRIQQVVRGDSAAYFCASSGDKNTEAFFGQGTRLTVV.

This sequence joins TRBV7-2 and TRBJ1-2; TRBD1 is a possible D gene (5 bases). CDR3 length: 13 amino acids. Trimming stripped 5 bases from V and 5 bases from J, with 12 bases between. Germline lookup yields CDR1 SGHTA and CDR2 FQGNSA. This CDR3 is CASSPDSIYGYTF. The CDR3 DNA reads as TGTGCCAGCAGCCCAGACAGTATTTATGGCTACACCTTC.

The chain couples TRBV7-8 to TRBJ1-5; D possibly corresponds to TRBD1 (6 bases). V shed 4 bases and J shed 0 bases, with 16 bases lying between them. The CDR3 is 17 amino acids. Germline V gives CDR1 SGHVS, CDR2 FQNEAQ. The CDR3 DNA sequence: TGTGCCAGCAGCTCTCCGGGGGCTCTATATAGCAATCAGCCCCAGCATTTT. It codes for CASSSPGALYSNQPQHF.

This clone was counted a single time. This chain links TRBV5-1 with TRBJ2-7; D remains ambiguous. Looked up from germline, CDR1 is SGHRS and CDR2 is YFSETQ. Trimming left V 0 bases short and J 5 bases short, with 12 bases between. This CDR3 spans 14 amino acids. CDR3 region: CASSLDASWDEQYF. In DNA, the CDR3 is TGCGCCAGCAGCTTGGACGCGTCTTGGGACGAGCAGTACTTC.

The V and J genes are TRBV5-1 and TRBJ2-2, with TRBD2 matching 8 bases. The CDR3 has 14 amino acids. Germline CDR1 SGHRS, CDR2 YFSETQ. With 4 bases clipped from V and 4 bases from J, the junction kept 3 bases outside the gene matches. The CDR3 nucleotides read TGCGCCAGCAGCCCGGGACTAGGCACCGGGGAGCTGTTTTTT. This translates into CASSPGLGTGELFF.

The chain recombines TRBV9 with TRBJ2-1; 9 bases are a match to TRBD2. The length of the CDR3 is 16 residues. CDR1 is SGDLS and CDR2 is YYNGEE in the germline V gene. V lost 0 bases and J lost 2; bases outside the gene matches: 3. The CDR3 is CASSVVASGTYNEQFF. As DNA, the CDR3 is TGTGCCAGCAGCGTAGTGGCTAGCGGGACCTACAATGAGCAGTTCTTC.

A single count supports this clone. The V gene is TRBV10-3, the J gene TRBJ1-1; the D is unclear. The CDR3 runs to 14 residues. Germline CDR1 is ENHRY and CDR2 is SYGVKD. V gave up 6 bases and J gave up 0 bases, with 11 bases separating them. The CDR3: CAIRKTDLNTEAFF. The CDR3 DNA follows: TGTGCCATCAGAAAGACGGATTTGAACACTGAAGCTTTCTTT.